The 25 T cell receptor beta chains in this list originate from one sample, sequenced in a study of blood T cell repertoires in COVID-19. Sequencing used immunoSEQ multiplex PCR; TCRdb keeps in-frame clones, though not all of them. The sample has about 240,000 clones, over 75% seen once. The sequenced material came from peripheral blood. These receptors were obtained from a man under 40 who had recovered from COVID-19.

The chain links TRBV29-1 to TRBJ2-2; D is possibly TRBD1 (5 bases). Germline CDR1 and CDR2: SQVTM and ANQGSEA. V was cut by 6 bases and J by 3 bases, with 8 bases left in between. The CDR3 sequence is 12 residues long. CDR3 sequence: CSVSRDTGELFF. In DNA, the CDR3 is TGCAGCGTGAGCAGGGACACCGGGGAGCTGTTTTTT.

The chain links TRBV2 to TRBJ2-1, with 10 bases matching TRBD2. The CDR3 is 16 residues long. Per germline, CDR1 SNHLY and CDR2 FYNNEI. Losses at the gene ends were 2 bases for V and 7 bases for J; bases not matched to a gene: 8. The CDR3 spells CASSEPFLAGVNEQFF. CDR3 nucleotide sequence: TGTGCCAGCAGTGAACCTTTCCTAGCGGGGGTTAATGAGCAGTTCTTC.

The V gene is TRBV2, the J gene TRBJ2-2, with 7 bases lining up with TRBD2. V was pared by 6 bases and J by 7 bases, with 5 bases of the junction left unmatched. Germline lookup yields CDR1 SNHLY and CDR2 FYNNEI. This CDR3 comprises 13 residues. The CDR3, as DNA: TGTGCCAGCAGCGGACTAGATGGCGGGGAGCTGTTTTTT. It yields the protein CASSGLDGGELFF.

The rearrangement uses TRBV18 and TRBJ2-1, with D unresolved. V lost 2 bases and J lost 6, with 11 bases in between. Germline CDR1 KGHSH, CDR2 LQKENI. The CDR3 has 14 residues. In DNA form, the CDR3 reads TGTGCCAGCTCACCAGATAGTAGCCCCAATGAGCAGTTCTTC. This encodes CASSPDSSPNEQFF.

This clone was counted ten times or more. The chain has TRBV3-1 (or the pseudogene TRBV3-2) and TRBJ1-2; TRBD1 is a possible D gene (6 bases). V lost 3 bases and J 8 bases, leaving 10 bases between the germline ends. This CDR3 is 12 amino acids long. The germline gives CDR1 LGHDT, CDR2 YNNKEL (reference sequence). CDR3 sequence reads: CASSQTGRGYTF. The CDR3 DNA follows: TGTGCCAGCAGCCAGACAGGTCGGGGCTACACCTTC.

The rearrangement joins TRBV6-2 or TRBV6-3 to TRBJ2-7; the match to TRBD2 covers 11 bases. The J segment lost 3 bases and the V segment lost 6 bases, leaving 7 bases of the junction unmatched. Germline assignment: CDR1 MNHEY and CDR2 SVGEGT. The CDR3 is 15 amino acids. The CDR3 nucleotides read TGTGCCAGCAGCACTTCTAGCGGGGGGCTCTACGAGCAGTACTTC. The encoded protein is CASSTSSGGLYEQYF.

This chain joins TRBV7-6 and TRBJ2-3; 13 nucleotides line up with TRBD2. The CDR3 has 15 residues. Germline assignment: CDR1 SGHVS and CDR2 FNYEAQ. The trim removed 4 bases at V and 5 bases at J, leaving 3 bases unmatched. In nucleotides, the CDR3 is TGTGCCAGCAGCTCCGGGACTAGCGGGGTAGATACGCAGTATTTT. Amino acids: CASSSGTSGVDTQYF.

In DNA, the CDR3 is TGTGCCAGCTCACCACGTCCTCCGGGACAGGGTGACGAGCAGTACTTC. Translated, it gives CASSPRPPGQGDEQYF. This rearrangement joins TRBV18 to TRBJ2-7, with 9 bases aligning to TRBD1. Germline loops: CDR1 KGHSH, CDR2 LQKENI. V gave up 1 base and J gave up 5 bases; unmatched junction bases: 9. This CDR3 is 16 amino acids long.

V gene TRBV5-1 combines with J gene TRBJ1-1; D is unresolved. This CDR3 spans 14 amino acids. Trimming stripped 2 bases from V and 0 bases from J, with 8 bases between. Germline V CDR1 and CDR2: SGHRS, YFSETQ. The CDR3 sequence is CASSFDMMNTEAFF. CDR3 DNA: TGCGCCAGCAGCTTTGACATGATGAACACTGAAGCTTTCTTT.

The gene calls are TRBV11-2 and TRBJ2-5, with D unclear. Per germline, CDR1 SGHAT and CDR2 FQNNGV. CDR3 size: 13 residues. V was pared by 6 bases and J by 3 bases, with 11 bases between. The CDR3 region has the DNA TGTGCCAGCAGTTTGACATTTAAAGAGACCCAGTACTTC. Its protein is CASSLTFKETQYF. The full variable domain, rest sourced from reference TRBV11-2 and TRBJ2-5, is EAGVAQSPRYKIIEKRQSVAFWCNPISGHATLYWYQQILGQGPKLLIQFQNNGVVDDSQLPKDRFSAERLKGVDSTLKIQPAKLEDSAVYLCASSLTFKETQYFGPGTRLLVL.

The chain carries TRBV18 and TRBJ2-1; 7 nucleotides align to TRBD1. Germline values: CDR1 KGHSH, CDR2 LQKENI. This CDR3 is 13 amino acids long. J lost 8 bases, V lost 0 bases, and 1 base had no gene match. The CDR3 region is CASSPPGGHEQFF. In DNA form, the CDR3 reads TGTGCCAGCTCACCACCAGGGGGCCATGAGCAGTTCTTC.

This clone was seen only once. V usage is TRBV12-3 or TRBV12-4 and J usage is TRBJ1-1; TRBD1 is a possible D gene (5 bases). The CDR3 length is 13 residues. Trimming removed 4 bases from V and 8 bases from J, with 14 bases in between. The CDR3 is CASSYQGYAEAFF. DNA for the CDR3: TGTGCCAGCAGTTATCAGGGATACGCCGAAGCTTTCTTT.

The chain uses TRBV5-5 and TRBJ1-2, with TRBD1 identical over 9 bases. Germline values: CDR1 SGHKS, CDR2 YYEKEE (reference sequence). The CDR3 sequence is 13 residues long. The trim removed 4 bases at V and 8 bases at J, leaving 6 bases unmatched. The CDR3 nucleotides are TGTGCCAGCAGCGTAACAGGGGGCCGGGGCTACACCTTC. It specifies CASSVTGGRGYTF.

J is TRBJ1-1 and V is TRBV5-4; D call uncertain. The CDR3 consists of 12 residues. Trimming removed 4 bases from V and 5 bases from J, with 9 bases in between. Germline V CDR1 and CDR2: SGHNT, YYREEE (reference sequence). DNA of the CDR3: TGTGCCAGCAGCCTGAGGGAAACTGAAGCTTTCTTT. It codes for CASSLRETEAFF.

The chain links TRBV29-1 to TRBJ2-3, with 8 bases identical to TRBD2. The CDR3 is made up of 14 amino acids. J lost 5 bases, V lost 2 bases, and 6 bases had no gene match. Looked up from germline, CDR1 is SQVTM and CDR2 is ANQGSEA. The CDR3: CSVELVGGGDTQYF. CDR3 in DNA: TGCAGCGTTGAACTTGTCGGGGGGGGAGATACGCAGTATTTT.

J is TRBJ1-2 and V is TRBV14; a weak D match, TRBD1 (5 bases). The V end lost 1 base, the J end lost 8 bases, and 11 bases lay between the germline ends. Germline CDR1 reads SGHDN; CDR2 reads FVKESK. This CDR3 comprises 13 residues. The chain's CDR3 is CASSQVRGGGYTF. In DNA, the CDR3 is TGTGCCAGCAGCCAAGTTAGGGGAGGCGGCTACACCTTC.

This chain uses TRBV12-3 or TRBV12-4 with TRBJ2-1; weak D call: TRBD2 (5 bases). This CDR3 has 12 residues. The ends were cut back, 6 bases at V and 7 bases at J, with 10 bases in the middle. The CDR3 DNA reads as TGTGCCAGCAGCGCGGGCCTTAATGAGCAGTTCTTC. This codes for CASSAGLNEQFF.

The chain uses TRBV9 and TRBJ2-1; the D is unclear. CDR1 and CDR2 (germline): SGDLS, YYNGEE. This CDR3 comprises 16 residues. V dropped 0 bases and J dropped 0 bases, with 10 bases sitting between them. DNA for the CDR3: TGTGCCAGCAGCGTAGGAGCCCCGATCTCCTACAATGAGCAGTTCTTC. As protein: CASSVGAPISYNEQFF.

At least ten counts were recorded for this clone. The CDR3, as DNA: TGTGCTAGTGGTTCATTCTATGGCTACACCTTC. Translation gives CASGSFYGYTF. V is TRBV12-5 and J is TRBJ1-2; the D is unclear. CDR3 size: 11 residues. The V end lost 4 bases, the J end lost 4 bases, and 4 bases lay between the germline ends. Germline V gene lookup returns CDR1 LGHNT and CDR2 FRNRAP.

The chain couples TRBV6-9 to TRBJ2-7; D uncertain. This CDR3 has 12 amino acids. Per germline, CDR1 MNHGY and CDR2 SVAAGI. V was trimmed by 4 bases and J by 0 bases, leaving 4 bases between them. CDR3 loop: CASSFGSYEQYF. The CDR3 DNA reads TGTGCCAGCAGTTTCGGCTCCTACGAGCAGTACTTC.

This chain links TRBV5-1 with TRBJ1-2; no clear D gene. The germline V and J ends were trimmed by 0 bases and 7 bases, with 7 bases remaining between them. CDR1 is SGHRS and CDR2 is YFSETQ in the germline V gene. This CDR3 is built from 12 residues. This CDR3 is CASSLGQVGYTF. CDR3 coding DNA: TGCGCCAGCAGCTTGGGGCAGGTTGGCTACACCTTC. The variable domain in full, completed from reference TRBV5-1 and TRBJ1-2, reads KAGVTQTPRYLIKTRGQQVTLSCSPISGHRSVSWYQQTPGQGLQFLFEYFSETQRNKGNFPGRFSGRQFSNSRSEMNVSTLELGDSALYLCASSLGQVGYTFGSGTRLTVV.

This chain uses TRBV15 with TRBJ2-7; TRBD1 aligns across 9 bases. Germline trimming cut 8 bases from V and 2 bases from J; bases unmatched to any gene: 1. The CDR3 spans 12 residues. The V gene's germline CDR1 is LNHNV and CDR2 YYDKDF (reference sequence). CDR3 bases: TGTGCCACCGGGGACAGGGCCTACGAGCAGTACTTC. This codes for CATGDRAYEQYF.

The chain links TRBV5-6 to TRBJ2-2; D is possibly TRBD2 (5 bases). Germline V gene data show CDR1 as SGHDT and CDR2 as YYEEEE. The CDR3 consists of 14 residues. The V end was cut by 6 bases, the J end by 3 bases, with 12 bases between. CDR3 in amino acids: CASNYRGHTGELFF. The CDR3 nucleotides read TGTGCCAGCAACTACAGAGGGCACACCGGGGAGCTGTTTTTT.

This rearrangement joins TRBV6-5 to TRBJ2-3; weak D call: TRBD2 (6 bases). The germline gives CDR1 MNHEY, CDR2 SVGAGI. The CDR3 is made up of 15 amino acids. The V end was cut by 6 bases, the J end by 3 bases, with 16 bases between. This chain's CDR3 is CASSYGGSRTDTQYF. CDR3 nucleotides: TGTGCCAGCAGCTATGGAGGGTCCAGGACAGATACGCAGTATTTT.

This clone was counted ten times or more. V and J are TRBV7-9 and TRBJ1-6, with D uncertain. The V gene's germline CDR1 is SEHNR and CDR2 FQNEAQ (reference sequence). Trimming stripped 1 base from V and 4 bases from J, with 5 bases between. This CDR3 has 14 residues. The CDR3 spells CASSLEQYNSPLHF. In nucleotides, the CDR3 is TGTGCCAGCAGCTTAGAACAGTATAATTCACCCCTCCACTTT.